This entry concerns a single T cell receptor beta chain. Antigen unknown. This entry comes from a study of T cell responses to AZD1222 COVID-19 vaccine. The V end was cut by 6 bases, the J end by 3 bases, with 20 bases between. The CDR3 is 17 residues long. Germline-derived CDR1 and CDR2 are MDHEN and SYDVKM. Notes on the study in general: Of spike-specific TCRs, nearly half reportedly target regions left unmutated in variants. Most donors were white British, females outnumbered males, and clonal diversity was possibly underestimated. Spike-specific TCR breadth and depth rose after two AZD1222 doses.

Only in-frame clones appear in the TCRdb table, and some are missing; sequencing was by immunoSEQ multiplex PCR. Of about 150,000 clones in the sample, 75% to 85% were seen once. This material consisted of peripheral blood, taken 28 days after the second dose of the MenACWY control vaccine. The receptor comes from an adult who received the MenACWY meningococcal vaccine as a control. The chain links TRBV28 to TRBJ2-2; possible D gene TRBD2, 5 bases. CDR3 coding DNA: TGTGCCAGCAGGCTTTCGGGGTGGGATGCCGACACCGGGGAGCTGTTTTTT. Encoded protein: CASRLSGWDADTGELFF.